This entry is about one T cell receptor beta chain. The data originate from a study of blood T cell repertoires in COVID-19. Study at large: Sources were T cells, B-cell-depleted T cells, or PBMCs; the material itself was cDNA or gDNA.

The CDR3 runs to 16 residues. The V gene end was trimmed by 2 bases and the J gene end by 7 bases; junction bases not matched to a gene: 7. The V gene's germline CDR1 is SGHRS and CDR2 YFSETQ. As originally analysed: Amplification of reference gene primers provided the estimated nucleated cell counts. The table came from immunoSEQ multiplex PCR; TCRdb's copy has only in-frame clones and leaves some out. V, J and clone size were drawn from that table, and D and trimming were deduced from the DNA. The sample has 200,000 to 250,000 clones, around 90% seen once; the top ten hold around 1.4%. The gene calls are TRBV5-1 and TRBJ2-7; TRBD2 aligns across 15 bases. The sequence was collected from a man aged 18 to 35 with active or convalescent COVID-19. The sample taken for sequencing was peripheral blood. The CDR3 sequence: CASSFGLAGGPKEQYF. As DNA, the CDR3 is TGCGCCAGCAGCTTCGGACTAGCGGGAGGGCCTAAGGAGCAGTACTTC.